The 26 T cell receptor beta chains given below trace back to one sample, sequenced in a study of tumor-infiltrating lymphocytes in primary liver carcinoma. TCR beta cDNA was made from roughly 500 ng total RNA with a constant-region primer. Each TCR beta library was derived from three nested multiplex PCR rounds that employed slightly modified ARM-PCR. Rounds one and two of PCR, each of roughly 10 cycles, were primed with TRBV1-TRBV30 forward primers and a C-beta reverse primer. MiXCR, run by TCRdb on the multiplex PCR reads, gives a single entry per CDR3 protein. The sample gives under 90,000 distinct CDR3 sequences, around 70% of which show up once; roughly a fifth is in the top ten. Co-extracted RNA and DNA came from around 18-30 mg of unsorted bulk tissue. The specimen was liver tumor tissue from sampling region 1. As to subset: tumor region T1, superior pole. Receptors originate from a man aged 35-49 years with primary liver carcinoma and hepatitis B virus infection.

On this clonotype: At one end, the junction sequence differs from germline, possibly due to a read error. The V gene is TRBV7-8, the J gene TRBJ2-7, with unresolved D. CDR3 length equals 13 residues. Germline lookup yields CDR1 SGHVS and CDR2 FQNEAQ. The CDR3 here is CDSSTSRSYEQYF. As DNA, the CDR3 is TGTGACAGCAGCACCTCCAGGTCCTACGAGCAGTACTTC.

Details on this clonotype: Compared with germline, one end of the junction differs, possibly owing to a read error. This rearrangement joins TRBV4-1 to TRBJ1-6, with 10 bases identical to TRBD1. Germline CDR1 MGHRA, CDR2 YSYEKL. The CDR3 spans 16 residues. The CDR3 bases are TGCGCCAGTAGCCAAGATTGGGACAGGGGCAATTCATCCCTCCACTTT. Its protein product is CASSQDWDRGNSSLHF.

Note on this clonotype: The missing conserved phenylalanine or tryptophan at the end of this CDR3 makes a read error likely. The J gene is TRBJ2-7, the V gene TRBV12-3 or TRBV12-4, with 10 bases that match TRBD2. The CDR3 loop spans 15 amino acids. V lost 9 bases to trimming and J lost 2 bases; unmatched junction nucleotides: 10. This chain's CDR3 is CASRPTSGAPYEQYS. CDR3 sequence (DNA): TGTGCCAGTAGACCAACTAGCGGGGCTCCCTACGAGCAGTACTCC.

This clonotype was seen at least ten times. This chain connects TRBV5-1 to TRBJ2-7; TRBD2 agrees at 14 bases. J gave up 10 bases and V 0 bases, and 3 bases lay outside the gene matches. The length of the CDR3 is 14 residues. Per germline, CDR1 SGHRS and CDR2 YFSETQ. CDR3 protein: CASSLGLAGGDQYF. The CDR3 DNA reads as TGCGCCAGCAGCTTGGGACTAGCGGGAGGGGACCAGTACTTC.

This clonotype has a count of ten or more. This sequence joins TRBV20-1 and TRBJ2-5, with D possibly matching TRBD1 (6 bases). Looked up from germline, CDR1 is DFQATT and CDR2 is SNEGSKA (reference sequence). V lost 1 base and J 0 bases, leaving 9 bases between the germline ends. This CDR3 region has 14 residues. DNA of the CDR3: TGCAGTGCTAGAGCTGGGGGCTACCAAGAGACCCAGTACTTC. Protein sequence: CSARAGGYQETQYF.

This clonotype came up many times. V is TRBV4-2 and J is TRBJ1-1; D is ambiguous. V was shortened by 4 bases and J by 0 bases, with 21 bases between the two germline ends. Germline CDR1 LGHNA, CDR2 YNFKEQ. The CDR3 consists of 18 residues. Here the CDR3 reads CASSPSPVPKFMNTEAFF. CDR3 nucleotides: TGTGCCAGCAGCCCATCCCCGGTCCCCAAATTTATGAACACTGAAGCTTTCTTT.

In its sample, this clonotype was seen many times. In DNA form, the CDR3 reads TGTGCCAGCAGAGGGGACAGGGTTACTGAAGCTTTCTTT. Encoded protein: CASRGDRVTEAFF. The chain couples TRBV2 to TRBJ1-1, with 9 bases aligning to TRBD1. Trimming cost V 6 bases and J 5 bases; bases outside gene matches: 4. The germline V gene encodes CDR1 SNHLY and CDR2 FYNNEI. The length of the CDR3 is 13 residues.

About this clonotype: An end of the junction does not agree with germline; a read error may underlie this. The chain recombines TRBV11-2 with TRBJ2-2, with D tentatively TRBD1 or TRBD2 (5 bases each). CDR3 size: 15 residues. CDR1 is SGHAT, CDR2 FQNNGV, per germline. The CDR3 loop reads CASSPERIGTGEPFF. CDR3 sequence (DNA): TGTGCCAGCAGCCCAGAGAGAATAGGGACCGGGGAGCCGTTTTTT.

Remarks on this clonotype: An end of the junction does not agree with germline; a read error may underlie this. J is TRBJ2-5 and V is TRBV6-1, with 8 bases that match TRBD2. CDR1 and CDR2 from the germline V gene are MNHNS and SASEGT. This CDR3 is 14 amino acids long. The CDR3 here is CASEVSGTQVTRYF. DNA for the CDR3: TGTGCCAGCGAGGTTAGCGGGACCCAAGTGACCCGGTACTTC.

Of note for this clonotype: A junction end diverges from the germline sequence, so it may reflect a read error. The chain joins TRBV5-1 to TRBJ2-2; D is ambiguous. Germline V gene lookup returns CDR1 SGHRS and CDR2 YFSETQ. This CDR3 contains 13 residues. The CDR3 nucleotides read TGCACCAGCAGCCTGCAGGAGCACGGGGAGCTGTTTTTT. Amino acid sequence: CTSSLQEHGELFF. Full variable domain (missing parts from reference TRBV5-1 and TRBJ2-2): KAGVTQTPRYLIKTRGQQVTLSCSPISGHRSVSWYQQTPGQGLQFLFEYFSETQRNKGNFPGRFSGRQFSNSRSEMNVSTLELGDSALYLCTSSLQEHGELFFGEGSRLTVL.

In its sample, this clonotype was seen a few times. Given a much more abundant clone one base away, this may be a read error. This chain uses TRBV30 with TRBJ2-1; D unclear. Deletions cut 8 bases from V and 5 bases from J, with 13 bases between. This CDR3 region has 12 residues. Germline CDR1 and CDR2: GTSNPN and SVGIG (reference sequence). The CDR3 region is CAGEPRDNEQFF. In DNA form, the CDR3 reads TGTGCCGGAGAGCCTAGAGACAATGAGCAGTTCTTC.

At least ten counts were recorded for this clonotype. The chain uses TRBV30 and TRBJ1-4; D unclear. The CDR3 is 12 amino acids. V was trimmed by 1 base and J by 6 bases, leaving 6 bases between them. The germline V gene has CDR1 GTSNPN and CDR2 SVGIG (reference sequence). The CDR3 is CAWSGGYEKLFF. In DNA form, the CDR3 reads TGTGCCTGGAGTGGGGGTTATGAAAAACTGTTTTTT.

There are a few counts of this clonotype. The genes are TRBV11-2 and TRBJ1-6; D unclear. Germline CDR1 SGHAT, CDR2 FQNNGV. Trimming took 4 bases from V and 7 from J, leaving 11 bases between them. The CDR3 is 14 amino acids. The CDR3 region is CASSSLSGNSPLHF. The CDR3 DNA sequence: TGTGCCAGCAGCTCGCTCTCCGGAAATTCACCCCTCCACTTT.

Turning to this clonotype: Since the CDR3 does not end with the conserved phenylalanine or tryptophan, this likely comes from a read error. Because the CDR3's place on the DNA is in doubt, the DNA is left out and the CDR3 is given as listed by TCRdb. The rearrangement joins TRBV11-2 to TRBJ2-5; the D call of TRBD2 is as the table states it, not checked on the DNA. Germline V CDR1 and CDR2: SGHAT, FQNNGV. Including both end residues, the CDR3 is 16 amino acids long. The CDR3 protein is CASRSRDSAHQETRYS.

The J gene is TRBJ1-4, the V gene TRBV6-5, with a weak D call TRBD1 (6 bases). CDR1 and CDR2 from the germline V gene are MNHEY and SVGAGI. This CDR3 contains 15 residues. V lost 11 bases and J lost 5, with 21 bases in between. CDR3 residues: CAGTYLGHTNEKLFF. Written as DNA, the CDR3 is TGTGCCGGCACTTACCTGGGACACACGAATGAAAAACTGTTTTTT.

In this sample, this clonotype turned up many times. The rearrangement joins TRBV6-2 or TRBV6-3 to TRBJ1-2; no clear D. Looked up from germline, CDR1 is MNHEY and CDR2 is SVGEGT. The CDR3 is 13 amino acids. V was cut by 6 bases and J by 8 bases, with 16 bases left in between. The CDR3 here is CASSSWGGGGYTF. The CDR3 DNA follows: TGTGCCAGCAGCTCATGGGGAGGAGGAGGCTACACCTTC.

There are many counts of this clonotype. This rearrangement joins TRBV12-3 or TRBV12-4 to TRBJ2-1, with TRBD2 matching 14 bases. The CDR3 is made up of 14 amino acids. Trimming took 6 bases from V and 10 from J; bases not matched to a gene: 5. The CDR3 DNA sequence: TGTGCCAGCAGCATGGGACTAGCGGGAGTCGAGCAGTTCTTC. This gives the protein CASSMGLAGVEQFF.

Worth noting for this clonotype: One end of the junction fails to match germline, which may point to a read error. The rearrangement links TRBV6-5 to TRBJ2-1; D unclear. Germline V gene data show CDR1 as MNHEY and CDR2 as SVGAGI. The CDR3 length is 13 residues. CDR3 coding DNA: TGTGCTAGCAGCTGGACGGGTAACAGTGAGCAGTTCTTC. Its protein product is CASSWTGNSEQFF.

This clonotype has ten or more counts. The rearrangement uses TRBV14 and TRBJ2-7; 8 bases map to TRBD1. The ends lost 4 bases at V and 4 bases at J; junction bases unmatched: 0. Germline V CDR1 and CDR2: SGHDN, FVKESK. The CDR3 is made up of 12 amino acids. This chain's CDR3 is CASSRTGYEQYF. Here the CDR3 DNA reads TGTGCCAGCAGCCGGACAGGGTACGAGCAGTACTTC.

Regarding this clonotype: One end of the junction varies from germline; a read error may be responsible. The chain is built from TRBV11-2 and TRBJ2-2, with 10 bases lining up with TRBD1. This CDR3 has 13 residues. The germline V gene encodes CDR1 SGHAT and CDR2 FQNNGV. CDR3 sequence: CVTGQGNTGELLF. The CDR3, as DNA: TGTGTCACGGGACAGGGGAACACCGGGGAACTGCTTTTT.

Comments on this clonotype: A much larger clone is a single base away; this may be a read error. The chain carries TRBV16 and TRBJ2-3; no firm D call. CDR3 length: 13 amino acids. Trimming cost V 4 bases and J 8 bases, with 13 bases left between them. Germline V gene lookup returns CDR1 KGHSY and CDR2 FQNENV. CDR3 coding DNA: TGTGCCAGCAGCCCATGGTCAGCCAGTACGCAGTATTTT. Residues: CASSPWSASTQYF. Supplemented by reference TRBV16 and TRBJ2-3, the full variable domain reads GEEVAQTPKHLVRGEGQKAKLYCAPIKGHSYVFWYQQVLKNEFKFLISFQNENVFDETGMPKERFSAKCLPNSPCSLEIQATKLEDSAVYFCASSPWSASTQYFGPGTRLTVL.

A word on this clonotype: An end of the junction does not agree with germline; a read error may underlie this. The rearrangement joins TRBV6-1 to TRBJ2-7, with TRBD2 matching 10 bases. CDR1 MNHNS and CDR2 SASEGT come from the germline V gene. The CDR3 has 13 residues. CDR3 DNA: TGTGCTAGCAATGCTAGCGGGAGATACGAGCAGTACTTC. Protein product: CASNASGRYEQYF.

Worth noting for this clonotype: A single base separates this from a much larger clone, so it may be a read error. This chain uses TRBV7-8 with TRBJ2-3, with D unclear. The CDR3 consists of 14 residues. In germline, CDR1 is SGHVS, CDR2 FQNEAQ. CDR3 protein: CVSSVSLTTDTQYF. The DNA for the CDR3 is TGTGTCAGCAGCGTTAGTTTGACCACAGATACGCAGTATTTT.

This clonotype showed up many times. For the CDR3, the DNA is TGTGCCAGCAGTATAACAGGGGGTTCGTTCTATGGCTACACCTTC. This codes for CASSITGGSFYGYTF. The gene calls are TRBV28 and TRBJ1-2, with 8 bases matching TRBD1. Germline CDR1 reads MDHEN; CDR2 reads SYDVKM. This CDR3 region has 15 residues. V lost 5 bases, J lost 4 bases, and 9 bases stayed unmatched.

The chain recombines TRBV10-3 with TRBJ2-5; TRBD2 aligns across 7 bases. Germline V CDR1 and CDR2: ENHRY, SYGVKD. This CDR3 has 11 amino acids. J was trimmed by 11 bases and V by 5 bases; bases with no gene match: 5. The CDR3 spells CAISWGGTQYF. CDR3 DNA: TGTGCCATCAGTTGGGGGGGGACTCAGTACTTC.

The genes are TRBV11-2 and TRBJ2-7; a weak D match, TRBD2 (6 bases). The CDR3 is made up of 13 amino acids. CDR1 is SGHAT and CDR2 is FQNNGV in the germline V gene. The CDR3 loop is CTNCLSELASQYF. For the CDR3, the DNA is TGTACCAACTGCTTAAGTGAGCTAGCGTCGCAGTACTTC.